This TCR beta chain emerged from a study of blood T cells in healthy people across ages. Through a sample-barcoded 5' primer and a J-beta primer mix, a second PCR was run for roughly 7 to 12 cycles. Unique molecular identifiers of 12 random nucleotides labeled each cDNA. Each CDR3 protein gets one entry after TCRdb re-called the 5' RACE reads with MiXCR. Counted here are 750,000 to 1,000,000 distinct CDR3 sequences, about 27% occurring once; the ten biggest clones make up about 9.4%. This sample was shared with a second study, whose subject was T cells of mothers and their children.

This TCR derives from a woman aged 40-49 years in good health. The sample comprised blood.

The chain's CDR3 is CASSLGDRDRVSSRNEQFF. As DNA, the CDR3 is TGTGCCAGCAGCTTAGGGGACCGGGACAGGGTATCATCGCGGAATGAGCAGTTCTTC. This chain uses TRBV7-8 with TRBJ2-1; 9 bases fit TRBD1. Germline assignment: CDR1 SGHVS and CDR2 FQNEAQ. V lost 1 base and J lost 7; bases outside the gene matches: 17. The length of the CDR3 is 19 residues. The complete variable domain, with remaining parts taken from reference TRBV7-8 and TRBJ2-1, reads GAGVSQSPRYKVAKRGQDVALRCDPISGHVSLFWYQQALGQGPEFLTYFQNEAQLDKSGLPSDRFFAERPEGSVSTLKIQRTQQEDSAVYLCASSLGDRDRVSSRNEQFFGPGTRLTVL.